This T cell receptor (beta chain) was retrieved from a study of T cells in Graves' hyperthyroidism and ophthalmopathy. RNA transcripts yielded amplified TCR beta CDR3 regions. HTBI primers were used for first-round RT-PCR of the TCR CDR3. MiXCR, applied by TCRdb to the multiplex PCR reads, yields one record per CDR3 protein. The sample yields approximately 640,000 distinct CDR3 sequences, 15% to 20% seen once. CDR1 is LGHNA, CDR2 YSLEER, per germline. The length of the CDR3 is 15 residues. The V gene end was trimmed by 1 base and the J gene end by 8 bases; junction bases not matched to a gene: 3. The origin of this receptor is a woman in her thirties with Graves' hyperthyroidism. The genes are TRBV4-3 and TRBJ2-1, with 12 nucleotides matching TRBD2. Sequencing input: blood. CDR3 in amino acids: CASSQGLAGEYEQFF. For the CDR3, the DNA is TGCGCCAGCAGCCAAGGACTAGCGGGAGAGTATGAGCAGTTCTTC.